Each of the 17 T cell receptor beta chains below was sequenced from the same sample in a study of identical twins. TCRdb reprocessed the 5' RACE reads via MiXCR and lists one record per CDR3 protein. In the table there are roughly 500,000 distinct CDR3 sequences, around 20% of which are singletons. The sample also formed part of further work on T cells expressing NK-cell markers.

Sequencing input: CD4+ T cells sorted from blood. These receptors were taken from a woman aged 18-30 years in good health.

This clonotype was seen a few times. This chain uses TRBV7-2 with TRBJ1-2; weak D call: TRBD1 (5 bases). Germline CDR1 reads SGHTA; CDR2 reads FQGNSA. CDR3 size: 14 residues. The V end lost 6 bases, the J end lost 4 bases, and 15 bases lay between the germline ends. CDR3 in amino acids: CASSPGHGLYGYTF. CDR3 sequence (DNA): TGTGCCAGCAGTCCGGGGCACGGGCTCTATGGCTACACCTTC.

In its sample, this clonotype was seen a few times. The CDR3 nucleotides are TGTGCCAGCAGTCCCTCCCGGGGGGCTCCGTCGGGAGGGTCAGGGGAGCAGTACTTC. Translated: CASSPSRGAPSGGSGEQYF. The rearrangement joins TRBV12-3 or TRBV12-4 to TRBJ2-7; 8 bases are a match to TRBD2. Trimming removed 5 bases from V and 7 bases from J; junction bases left unmatched: 25. The CDR3 runs 19 residues.

CDR3 coding DNA: TGTGCCAGCAGTTACTCAAAAACGCCAGGGGGCGCGGACGAGCAGTACTTC. It translates to CASSYSKTPGGADEQYF. The chain uses TRBV6-5 and TRBJ2-7; 8 bases align to TRBD1. V lost 0 bases to trimming and J lost 5 bases; unmatched junction nucleotides: 12. The CDR3 totals 17 residues. CDR1 is MNHEY, CDR2 SVGAGI, per germline.

This clonotype was recorded many times. V and J are TRBV10-3 and TRBJ1-3; D is possibly TRBD1 (6 bases). The CDR3 is 13 residues long. Germline V CDR1 and CDR2: ENHRY, SYGVKD. The V end lost 6 bases, the J end lost 0 bases, and 6 bases lay between the germline ends. DNA for the CDR3: TGTGCCATCAGGGACAGCTCTGGAAACACCATATATTTT. Translating gives CAIRDSSGNTIYF.

This clonotype was counted ten times or more. The rearrangement links TRBV20-1 to TRBJ1-6, with a tentative D call TRBD1 (6 bases). With 4 bases removed from V and 2 bases from J, the gap between germline ends came to 12 bases. In germline, CDR1 is DFQATT, CDR2 SNEGSKA (reference sequence). CDR3 size: 15 residues. CDR3 sequence (DNA): TGCAGTGCTACCACGGGACAAACCTATAATTCACCCCTCCACTTT. Protein sequence: CSATTGQTYNSPLHF.

The chain is built from TRBV12-5 and TRBJ1-1; perhaps TRBD1 as D (6 bases). Looked up from germline, CDR1 is LGHNT and CDR2 is FRNRAP. The CDR3 totals 16 residues. With 4 bases removed from V and 4 bases from J, the gap between germline ends came to 19 bases. The CDR3 region is CASGWATGNESTEAFF. CDR3 nucleotides: TGTGCTAGTGGTTGGGCCACAGGGAACGAAAGCACTGAAGCTTTCTTT.

The DNA for the CDR3 is TGTGCCAGCAGTTCCTTCGTCGCGGGCGGGGAGCTGTTTTTT. It is translated as CASSSFVAGGELFF. V and J are TRBV12-3 or TRBV12-4 and TRBJ2-2; tentative D call: TRBD2 (5 bases). The V gene lost 4 bases and the J gene lost 7 bases, with 13 bases spanning the gap. The CDR3 has 14 residues.

The rearrangement uses TRBV6-5 and TRBJ2-1; D gene uncertain. CDR3 size: 13 residues. V was shortened by 2 bases and J by 3 bases, with 5 bases between the two germline ends. From germline, CDR1 is MNHEY and CDR2 SVGAGI. The CDR3 sequence: CASSYSLYNEQFF. The CDR3 bases are TGTGCCAGCAGTTACAGTCTCTACAATGAGCAGTTCTTC.

This rearrangement joins TRBV7-3 to TRBJ2-2; D is undetermined. Trimming removed 5 bases from V and 3 bases from J, with 7 bases in between. Germline CDR1 is SGHTA and CDR2 is FQGTGA. The CDR3 totals 13 residues. The CDR3 DNA sequence: TGTGCCAGCAGCAGGAAAGACACCGGGGAGCTGTTTTTT. The encoded protein is CASSRKDTGELFF.

The sample holds a few counts of this clonotype. The genes are TRBV4-1 and TRBJ2-4; D gene ambiguous. Trimming cost V 5 bases and J 4 bases, with 9 bases left between them. The CDR3 consists of 13 residues. Germline V gene lookup returns CDR1 MGHRA and CDR2 YSYEKL. The CDR3 loop is CASSEQGKNIQYF. The CDR3 region has the DNA TGCGCCAGCAGCGAGCAAGGAAAAAACATTCAGTACTTC.

CDR3 in DNA: TGTGCCAGCAGCGTAGGGCGGGAAGATGGCTACACCTTC. It specifies CASSVGREDGYTF. The rearrangement joins TRBV9 to TRBJ1-2; D gene ambiguous. V lost 0 bases and J 6 bases, leaving 9 bases between the germline ends. CDR3 size: 13 residues. CDR1 is SGDLS and CDR2 is YYNGEE in the germline V gene.

This rearrangement joins TRBV6-5 to TRBJ1-2; TRBD1 aligns across 8 bases. Germline CDR1 is MNHEY and CDR2 is SVGAGI. The CDR3 has 16 residues. Losses at the gene ends were 0 bases for V and 8 bases for J; bases not matched to a gene: 11. CDR3 sequence reads: CASSYSGITGGGGYTF. CDR3 DNA sequence: TGTGCCAGCAGTTACTCGGGAATAACAGGGGGAGGGGGCTACACCTTC.

The chain uses TRBV25-1 and TRBJ2-7; D ambiguous. Germline CDR1 is MGHDK and CDR2 is SYGVNS. Between the trimmed V and J ends, which lost 3 bases and 7 bases, there was a span of 10 bases. The CDR3 consists of 12 residues. The CDR3, as DNA: TGTGCCAGCAGTGATGAGGAAATGGAGCAGTACTTC. This translates into CASSDEEMEQYF.

The rearrangement links TRBV7-9 to TRBJ2-5; 9 bases are a match to TRBD1. The CDR3 length is 13 residues. The junction had 2 bases not matched to a gene; V was cut back by 4 bases and J by 5 bases. Looked up from germline, CDR1 is SEHNR and CDR2 is FQNEAQ (reference sequence). In DNA form, the CDR3 reads TGTGCCAGCAGCTACACAGGGGGCGAGACCCAGTACTTC. It encodes CASSYTGGETQYF.

The J gene is TRBJ2-2, the V gene TRBV20-1; D possibly corresponds to TRBD2 (5 bases). This CDR3 is 14 amino acids long. V lost 6 bases and J lost 1, with 12 bases in between. Germline loops: CDR1 DFQATT, CDR2 SNEGSKA (reference sequence). CDR3 bases: TGCAGTGCCTCTACCGGGAAGAACACCGGGGAGCTGTTTTTT. Translated, it gives CSASTGKNTGELFF.

The V and J genes are TRBV20-1 and TRBJ2-7; TRBD1 is a possible D gene (6 bases). This CDR3 contains 15 residues. The V and J ends lost 1 base and 4 bases respectively, with 17 bases between them. Germline V gene sequence: CDR1 DFQATT, CDR2 SNEGSKA (reference sequence). The CDR3 reads CSARVTGTSQYEQYF. Here the CDR3 DNA reads TGCAGTGCTAGAGTTACCGGGACATCCCAATACGAGCAGTACTTC.

This sequence joins TRBV28 and TRBJ2-1; the match to TRBD1 covers 11 bases. Germline values: CDR1 MDHEN, CDR2 SYDVKM. The junction had 4 bases not matched to a gene; V was cut back by 2 bases and J by 7 bases. This CDR3 is built from 15 residues. CDR3 residues: CASSLGGTGGNEQFF. Written as DNA, the CDR3 is TGTGCCAGCAGTTTAGGAGGGACAGGGGGAAATGAGCAGTTCTTC.